Listed below are T cell receptor beta chains from one sample, sequenced in a study of T cell responses to AZD1222 COVID-19 vaccine. The protocol was immunoSEQ multiplex PCR, while the TCRdb copy is restricted to in-frame clones and leaves out a portion. Of some 140,000 clones in the sample, more than 85% are singletons; the top ten hold 1.9%. The starting material was peripheral blood, obtained 28 days after the second AZD1222 dose. The receptors derive from an adult who received the AZD1222 COVID-19 vaccine. Both conserved end residues are part of each CDR3. Fields, in order: clone size, J gene, D gene, V gene, CDR3 length, CDR3 DNA, CDR3 protein. A D gene is named only where the DNA matches it firmly. Clone size is not always given. Where it is, it says once, few, many or a class for expanded clones.

size: -
J: TRBJ1-2
D: TRBD1
V: TRBV18
length: 15
DNA: TGTGCCAGCTCACCACTCGGCCAGGGGGATGGTGGCTACACCTTC
CDR3: CASSPLGQGDGGYTF

size: -
J: TRBJ2-7
D: -
V: TRBV27
length: 14
DNA: TGTGCCAGCAGTTTGGGGAAGGCAGCCTACGAGCAGTACTTC
CDR3: CASSLGKAAYEQYF

size: -
J: TRBJ1-2
D: -
V: TRBV19
length: 15
DNA: TGTGCCACTAATGGGTACCGGGACCTCAACTATGGCTACACCTTC
CDR3: CATNGYRDLNYGYTF

size: -
J: TRBJ2-7
D: TRBD2
V: TRBV3-1/TRBV3-2
length: 20
DNA: TGTGCCAGCAGCCAAGTGGGCGGGACTAGCGGGGATGGACTACGCTACGAGCAGTACTTC
CDR3: CASSQVGGTSGDGLRYEQYF

size: -
J: TRBJ2-1
D: -
V: TRBV6-1
length: 17
DNA: TGTGCCAGCAGTGAGCGGGGCGGCTGGAGCTCCTACAATGAGCAGTTCTTC
CDR3: CASSERGGWSSYNEQFF

size: -
J: TRBJ2-7
D: TRBD1
V: TRBV28
length: 14
DNA: TGTGCCAGCGTCGGGACAGGGAGCTCCTACGAGCAGTACTTC
CDR3: CASVGTGSSYEQYF

size: -
J: TRBJ2-1
D: TRBD2
V: TRBV6-6
length: 17
DNA: TGTGCCAGCAGTCTAGGACTAGCGGGGGCCTCCTACAATGAGCAGTTCTTC
CDR3: CASSLGLAGASYNEQFF

size: -
J: TRBJ1-5
D: -
V: TRBV6-5
length: 16
DNA: TGTGCCAGCAGTTACTCGGGGCAGGGACGGAATCAGCCCCAGCATTTT
CDR3: CASSYSGQGRNQPQHF

size: -
J: TRBJ1-2
D: -
V: TRBV12-3/TRBV12-4
length: 13
DNA: TGTGCCAGCAGTTTACTCTCGGACAACGGCTACACCTTC
CDR3: CASSLLSDNGYTF

size: -
J: TRBJ2-1
D: TRBD1
V: TRBV5-1
length: 15
DNA: TGCGCCAGCGCCCCCGGCGACAGGGAGCCTGGTGAGCAGTTCTTC
CDR3: CASAPGDREPGEQFF

size: -
J: TRBJ1-4
D: -
V: TRBV7-9
length: 14
DNA: TGTGCCAGCAGCTTTGGAGACAGAAATGAAAAACTGTTTTTT
CDR3: CASSFGDRNEKLFF

size: few
J: TRBJ1-6
D: -
V: TRBV12-3/TRBV12-4
length: 13
DNA: TGTGCCAGCAGTTTAGGTTGGGGTTCACCCCTCCACTTT
CDR3: CASSLGWGSPLHF

size: -
J: TRBJ1-2
D: -
V: TRBV28
length: 13
DNA: TGTGCCAGCAGGTTCGGTGGGGGCTATGGCTACACCTTC
CDR3: CASRFGGGYGYTF

size: -
J: TRBJ1-5
D: -
V: TRBV18
length: 17
DNA: TGTGCCAGCTCATCCTCGCGGAGAGGTGGAGGTAATCAGCCCCAGCATTTT
CDR3: CASSSSRRGGGNQPQHF

size: once
J: TRBJ2-3
D: -
V: TRBV3-1/TRBV3-2
length: 14
DNA: TGTGCCAGCAGCCAATATACGAGCACAGATACGCAGTATTTT
CDR3: CASSQYTSTDTQYF

size: -
J: TRBJ1-2
D: -
V: TRBV3-1/TRBV3-2
length: 13
DNA: TGTGCCAGCAGCCAGCAGGGGTTTGCAGGCTACACCTTC
CDR3: CASSQQGFAGYTF

size: few
J: TRBJ1-4
D: -
V: TRBV7-2
length: 14
DNA: TGTGCCAGCAGCTTACTACAGGGAGGTGAAAAACTGTTTTTT
CDR3: CASSLLQGGEKLFF

size: -
J: TRBJ2-7
D: -
V: TRBV21-1
length: 15
DNA: TGTGCCAGCAGCAAAGGAAACCCAGGACCCTACGAGCAGTACTTC
CDR3: CASSKGNPGPYEQYF

size: -
J: TRBJ1-2
D: TRBD1
V: TRBV7-8
length: 13
DNA: TGTGCCAGCAGCAGCCGGGACAGGACTGGCTACACCTTC
CDR3: CASSSRDRTGYTF

size: few
J: TRBJ2-2
D: -
V: TRBV5-4
length: 16
DNA: TGTGCCAGCAGCTCCCTTGGGGTCCGTAACACCGGGGAGCTGTTTTTT
CDR3: CASSSLGVRNTGELFF

size: -
J: TRBJ2-5
D: -
V: TRBV18
length: 13
DNA: TGTGCCAGCTCTGGGACTTTGCGACTTGCCCAGTACTTC
CDR3: CASSGTLRLAQYF

size: once
J: TRBJ1-5
D: -
V: TRBV30
length: 13
DNA: TGTGCCTGGAGTCGTGGACCCTATCAGCCCCAGCATTTT
CDR3: CAWSRGPYQPQHF

size: few
J: TRBJ1-4
D: -
V: TRBV19
length: 15
DNA: TGTGCCAGTAGTCCCCAGGGGTTATCTAATGAAAAACTGTTTTTT
CDR3: CASSPQGLSNEKLFF

size: -
J: TRBJ2-3
D: TRBD2
V: TRBV5-5
length: 18
DNA: TGTGCCAGCAGCTTGGCGAGGTCTAGCGGGAGGGAGACAGATACGCAGTATTTT
CDR3: CASSLARSSGRETDTQYF

size: -
J: TRBJ2-5
D: -
V: TRBV24-1
length: 11
DNA: TGTGCCACCAGGTTTTTAGAGACCCAGTACTTC
CDR3: CATRFLETQYF

size: -
J: TRBJ1-1
D: -
V: TRBV7-9
length: 15
DNA: TGTGCCAGCAGCTTAGTTCGGGGGGTGGGTAATGAAGCTTTCTTT
CDR3: CASSLVRGVGNEAFF

size: -
J: TRBJ2-1
D: -
V: TRBV27
length: 14
DNA: TGTGCCAGCAGTGTGAGGAGGGCCTACAATGAGCAGTTCTTC
CDR3: CASSVRRAYNEQFF

size: -
J: TRBJ1-1
D: TRBD1
V: TRBV5-8
length: 13
DNA: TGTGCCAGCAGCTTCGACAGGGTGAGTGAAGCTTTCTTT
CDR3: CASSFDRVSEAFF

size: once
J: TRBJ2-1
D: TRBD2
V: TRBV6-5
length: 16
DNA: TGTGCCAGCAGTTACCTCGGACTAGCGGGAGGAAATGAGCAGTTCTTC
CDR3: CASSYLGLAGGNEQFF

size: few
J: TRBJ1-5
D: TRBD1
V: TRBV9
length: 17
DNA: TGTGCCAGCAGCGTAGCTAGGGGGCGGGAGGTCAGTCAGCCCCAGCATTTT
CDR3: CASSVARGREVSQPQHF

size: -
J: TRBJ1-2
D: -
V: TRBV2
length: 15
DNA: TGTGCCAGCAGCGTACTAGGGACGGCCAACTATGGCTACACCTTC
CDR3: CASSVLGTANYGYTF

size: -
J: TRBJ1-2
D: -
V: TRBV5-1
length: 16
DNA: TGCGCCAGCAGCCTGAAGACAGGTTCTTCTAACTATGGCTACACCTTC
CDR3: CASSLKTGSSNYGYTF

size: -
J: TRBJ1-1
D: -
V: TRBV20-1
length: 8
DNA: TGCAGTGCAGGCGAAGCTTTCTTT
CDR3: CSAGEAFF

size: -
J: TRBJ1-2
D: TRBD1
V: TRBV29-1
length: 13
DNA: TGCAGCGTTGCATCGACAGGGGCCTATGGCTACACCTTC
CDR3: CSVASTGAYGYTF

size: -
J: TRBJ2-1
D: -
V: TRBV27
length: 13
DNA: TGTGCCAGTGGTGGGGGGCAGGGCAATGAGCAGTTCTTC
CDR3: CASGGGQGNEQFF

size: -
J: TRBJ1-1
D: -
V: TRBV28
length: 13
DNA: TGTGCCAGCAGTCCTCCGGTCGGGACCGAAGCTTTCTTT
CDR3: CASSPPVGTEAFF

size: -
J: TRBJ2-6
D: -
V: TRBV7-8
length: 13
DNA: TGTGCCAGCAGCCGCCGGGACATCCACGTCCTGACTTTC
CDR3: CASSRRDIHVLTF

size: -
J: TRBJ2-2
D: -
V: TRBV25-1
length: 17
DNA: TGTGCCAGCAGTGAATATCGGGGCGGATTTAACACCGGGGAGCTGTTTTTT
CDR3: CASSEYRGGFNTGELFF

size: -
J: TRBJ1-2
D: TRBD1
V: TRBV30
length: 14
DNA: TGTGCCTGGAGTGTCGTTACGGGACAGCATGGCTACACCTTC
CDR3: CAWSVVTGQHGYTF

size: -
J: TRBJ2-3
D: TRBD2
V: TRBV13
length: 14
DNA: TGTGCCAGCAGCTCAGCGGGAGTCTCAGATACGCAGTATTTT
CDR3: CASSSAGVSDTQYF

size: -
J: TRBJ2-2
D: -
V: TRBV7-6
length: 14
DNA: TGTGCCAGCAGCTTGACCCTCTACACCGGGGAGCTGTTTTTT
CDR3: CASSLTLYTGELFF

size: -
J: TRBJ1-2
D: TRBD1
V: TRBV25-1
length: 16
DNA: TGTGCCAGCAGTGACCCCGACAGGGAACTTAACTATGGCTACACCTTC
CDR3: CASSDPDRELNYGYTF

size: once
J: TRBJ1-5
D: -
V: TRBV27
length: 14
DNA: TGTGCCAGCAGGACCCTGGGGGGCAATCAGCCCCAGCATTTT
CDR3: CASRTLGGNQPQHF

size: -
J: TRBJ1-3
D: -
V: TRBV30
length: 15
DNA: TGTGCCTGGAGCGGAGGAGGGGGGTTTGGAAACACCATATATTTT
CDR3: CAWSGGGGFGNTIYF

size: once
J: TRBJ1-2
D: -
V: TRBV3-1/TRBV3-2
length: 15
DNA: TGTGCCAGCAGCCAAGATGCGGCGCTGGGCTATGGCTACACCTTC
CDR3: CASSQDAALGYGYTF

size: -
J: TRBJ2-2
D: -
V: TRBV12-3/TRBV12-4
length: 12
DNA: TGTGCCAGCAGTCCGCCCGGGGGGGAGCTGTTTTTT
CDR3: CASSPPGGELFF

size: -
J: TRBJ1-1
D: -
V: TRBV6-5
length: 13
DNA: TGTGCCAGCAGTAGAGAAGTGAGCACTGAAGCTTTCTTT
CDR3: CASSREVSTEAFF

size: -
J: TRBJ1-6
D: -
V: TRBV15
length: 14
DNA: TGTGCCACCAGCATGGCAGGTTTTAATTCACCCCTCCACTTT
CDR3: CATSMAGFNSPLHF

size: -
J: TRBJ1-1
D: -
V: TRBV7-9
length: 14
DNA: TGTGCCAGCAGCTTAGGGCAGGGGAAGCCTGAAGCTTTCTTT
CDR3: CASSLGQGKPEAFF

size: once
J: TRBJ1-1
D: -
V: TRBV30
length: 12
DNA: TGTGCCTGGAGTAGCCGAGTTTATGCGGCTTTCTTT
CDR3: CAWSSRVYAAFF

size: -
J: TRBJ2-2
D: -
V: TRBV6-6
length: 14
DNA: TGTGCCAGCGAAGGAGCCCCGAACACCGGGGAGCTGTTTTTT
CDR3: CASEGAPNTGELFF

size: -
J: TRBJ1-6
D: -
V: TRBV27
length: 15
DNA: TGTGCCAGCAGTTTATCCCCCGGTTTCGAATCACCCCTCCACTTT
CDR3: CASSLSPGFESPLHF

size: -
J: TRBJ1-2
D: -
V: TRBV30
length: 12
DNA: TGTGCCTGGAAACGGCTTGGCTATGGCTACACCTTC
CDR3: CAWKRLGYGYTF

size: -
J: TRBJ2-2
D: -
V: TRBV11-3
length: 14
DNA: TGTGCCAGCAGCTTAGGGGTAAACACCGGGGAGCTGTTTTTT
CDR3: CASSLGVNTGELFF